This T cell receptor beta chain comes out of a study of STAT5B mutations in CD4+ large granular lymphocyte leukemia. Overall study context: Among healthy controls, a particular HLA allele went with more CDR3 'QG' motifs.

Healthy controls were blood donor buffy coats. Germline-derived CDR1 and CDR2 are MDHEN and SYDVKM. This CDR3 is 15 amino acids long. The V end lost 5 bases, the J end lost 2 bases, and 15 bases lay between the germline ends. Notes on the study in general: Patient CD4-sorted repertoires looked more clonal than healthy CD4+ repertoires, even without putative leukemic clones.

As regards this clone: Its target is unknown.

Only in-frame clones appear in the TCRdb table, and some are missing; sequencing was by immunoSEQ multiplex PCR. The sample lists fewer than 30,000 clones, 65% to 80% occurring once. The source material was CD4+ T cells from blood buffy coats. The gene calls are TRBV28 and TRBJ2-5; D remains ambiguous. The origin of this receptor is a human donor in good health. The CDR3 DNA reads TGTGCCAGCAGTCTCTTCCTTGGCGGACAAGAGACCCAGTACTTC. Its translation: CASSLFLGGQETQYF. The whole variable domain, filled in from reference TRBV28 and TRBJ2-5, reads DVKVTQSSRYLVKRTGEKVFLECVQDMDHENMFWYRQDPGLGLRLIYFSYDVKMKEKGDIPEGYSVSREKKERFSLILESASTNQTSMYLCASSLFLGGQETQYFGPGTRLLVL.